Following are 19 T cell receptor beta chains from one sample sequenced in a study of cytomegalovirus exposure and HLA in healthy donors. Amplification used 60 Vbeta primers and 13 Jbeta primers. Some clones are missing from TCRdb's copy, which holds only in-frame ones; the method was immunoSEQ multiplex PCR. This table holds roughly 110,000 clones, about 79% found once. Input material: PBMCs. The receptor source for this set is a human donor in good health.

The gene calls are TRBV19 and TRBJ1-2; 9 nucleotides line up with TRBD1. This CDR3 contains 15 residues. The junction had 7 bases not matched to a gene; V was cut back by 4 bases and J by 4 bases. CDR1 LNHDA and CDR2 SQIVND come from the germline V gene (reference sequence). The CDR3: CASSTGTGTSYGYTF. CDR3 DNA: TGTGCCAGTAGTACCGGGACAGGGACTAGCTATGGCTACACCTTC.

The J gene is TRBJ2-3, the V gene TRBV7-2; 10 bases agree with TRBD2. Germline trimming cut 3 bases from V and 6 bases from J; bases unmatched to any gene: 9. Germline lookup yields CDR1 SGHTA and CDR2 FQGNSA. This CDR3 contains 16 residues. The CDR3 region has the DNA TGTGCCAGCAGCTTGCAAGCGGGAGGGCCGGGGGATACGCAGTATTTT. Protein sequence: CASSLQAGGPGDTQYF.

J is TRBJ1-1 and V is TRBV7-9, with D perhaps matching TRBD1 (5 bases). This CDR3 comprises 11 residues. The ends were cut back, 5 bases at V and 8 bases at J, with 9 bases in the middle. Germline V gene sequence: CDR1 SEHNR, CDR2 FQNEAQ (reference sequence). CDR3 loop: CASSPTAEAFF. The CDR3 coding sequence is TGTGCCAGCAGCCCGACAGCCGAAGCTTTCTTT.

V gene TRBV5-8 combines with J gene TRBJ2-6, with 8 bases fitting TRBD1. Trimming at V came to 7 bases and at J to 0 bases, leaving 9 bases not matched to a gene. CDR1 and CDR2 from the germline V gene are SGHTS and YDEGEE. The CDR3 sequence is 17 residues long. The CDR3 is CASGSDRAYSGANVLTF. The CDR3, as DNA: TGTGCCAGCGGATCGGACAGGGCGTACTCTGGGGCCAACGTCCTGACTTTC. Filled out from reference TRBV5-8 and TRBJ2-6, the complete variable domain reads EAGVTQSPTHLIKTRGQQATLRCSPISGHTSVYWYQQALGLGLQFLLWYDEGEERNRGNFPPRFSGRQFPNYSSELNVNALELEDSALYLCASGSDRAYSGANVLTFGAGSRLTVL.

The CDR3 DNA reads TGTGCCAGCAGCTTGTCCGGGACTAGCGTAACCTACGAGCAGTACTTC. The encoded protein is CASSLSGTSVTYEQYF. The chain uses TRBV5-6 and TRBJ2-7; 10 nucleotides align to TRBD2. With 1 base clipped from V and 2 bases from J, the junction kept 6 bases outside the gene matches. The CDR3 length is 16 residues. CDR1 and CDR2 from the germline V gene are SGHDT and YYEEEE.

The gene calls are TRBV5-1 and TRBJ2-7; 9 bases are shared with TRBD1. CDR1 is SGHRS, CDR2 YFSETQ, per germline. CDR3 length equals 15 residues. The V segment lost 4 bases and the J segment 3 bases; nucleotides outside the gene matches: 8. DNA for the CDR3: TGCGCCAGCAGCGTCACAGGGGGCCCGATCTACGAGCAGTACTTC. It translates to CASSVTGGPIYEQYF.

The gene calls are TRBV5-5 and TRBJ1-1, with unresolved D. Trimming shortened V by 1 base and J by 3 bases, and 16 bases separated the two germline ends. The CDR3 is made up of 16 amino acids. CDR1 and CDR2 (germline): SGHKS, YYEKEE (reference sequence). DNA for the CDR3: TGTGCCAGCAGCTTGACCTTCCCCGGGTCCGACACTGAAGCTTTCTTT. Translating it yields CASSLTFPGSDTEAFF. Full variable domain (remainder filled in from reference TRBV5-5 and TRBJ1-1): DAGVTQSPTHLIKTRGQQVTLRCSPISGHKSVSWYQQVLGQGPQFIFQYYEKEERGRGNFPDRFSARQFPNYSSELNVNALLLGDSALYLCASSLTFPGSDTEAFFGQGTRLTVV.

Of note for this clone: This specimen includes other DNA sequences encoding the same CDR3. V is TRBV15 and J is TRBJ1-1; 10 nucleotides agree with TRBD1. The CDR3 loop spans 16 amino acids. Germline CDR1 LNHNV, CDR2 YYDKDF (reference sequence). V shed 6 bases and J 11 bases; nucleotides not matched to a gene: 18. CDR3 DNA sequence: TGTGCCACCAGTAGGGTTGGAAAGACAGGGGGCGGTGGGGCTTTCTTT. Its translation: CATSRVGKTGGGGAFF.

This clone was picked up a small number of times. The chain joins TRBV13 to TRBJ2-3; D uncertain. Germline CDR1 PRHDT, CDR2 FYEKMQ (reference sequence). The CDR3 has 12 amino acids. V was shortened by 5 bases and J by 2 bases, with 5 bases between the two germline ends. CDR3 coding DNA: TGTGCCAGCAGCGTACTCACAGATACGCAGTATTTT. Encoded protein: CASSVLTDTQYF.

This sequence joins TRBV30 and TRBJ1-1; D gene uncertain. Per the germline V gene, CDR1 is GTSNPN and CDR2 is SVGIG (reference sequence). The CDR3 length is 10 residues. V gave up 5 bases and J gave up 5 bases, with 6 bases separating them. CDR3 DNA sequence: TGTGCCTGGGAGAGGACTGAAGCTTTCTTT. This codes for CAWERTEAFF.

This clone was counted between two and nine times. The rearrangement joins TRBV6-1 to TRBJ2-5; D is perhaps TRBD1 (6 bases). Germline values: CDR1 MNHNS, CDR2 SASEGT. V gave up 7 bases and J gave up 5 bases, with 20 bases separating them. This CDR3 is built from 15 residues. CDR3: CASKGTPPGRETQYF. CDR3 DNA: TGTGCCAGCAAGGGGACACCCCCTGGCAGGGAGACCCAGTACTTC.

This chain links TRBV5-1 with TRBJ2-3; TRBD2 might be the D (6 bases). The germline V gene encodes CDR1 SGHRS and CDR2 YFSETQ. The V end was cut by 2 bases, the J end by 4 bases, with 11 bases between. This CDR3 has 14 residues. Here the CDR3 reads CASSLREKSDTQYF. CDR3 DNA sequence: TGCGCCAGCAGCTTACGGGAGAAGTCAGATACGCAGTATTTT.

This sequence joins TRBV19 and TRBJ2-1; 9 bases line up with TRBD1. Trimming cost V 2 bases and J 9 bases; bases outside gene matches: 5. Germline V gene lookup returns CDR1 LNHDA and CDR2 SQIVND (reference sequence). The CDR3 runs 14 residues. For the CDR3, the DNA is TGTGCCAGTAGTATAAACAGGGGGCGCGGTGAGCAGTTCTTC. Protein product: CASSINRGRGEQFF. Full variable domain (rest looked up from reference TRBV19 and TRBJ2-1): DGGITQSPKYLFRKEGQNVTLSCEQNLNHDAMYWYRQDPGQGLRLIYYSQIVNDFQKGDIAEGYSVSREKKESFPLTVTSAQKNPTAFYLCASSINRGRGEQFFGPGTRLTVL.

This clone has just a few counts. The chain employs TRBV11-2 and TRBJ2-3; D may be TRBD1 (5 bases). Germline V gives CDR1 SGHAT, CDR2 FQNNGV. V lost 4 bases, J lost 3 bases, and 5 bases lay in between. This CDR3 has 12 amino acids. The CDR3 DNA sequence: TGTGCCAGCAGCTACAGGACAGATACGCAGTATTTT. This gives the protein CASSYRTDTQYF.

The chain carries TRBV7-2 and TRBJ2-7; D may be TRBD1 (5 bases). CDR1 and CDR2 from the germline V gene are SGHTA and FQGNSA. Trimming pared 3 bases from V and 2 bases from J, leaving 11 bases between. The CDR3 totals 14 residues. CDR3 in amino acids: CASSFRQGTYEQYF. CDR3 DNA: TGTGCCAGCAGCTTTCGGCAGGGAACCTACGAGCAGTACTTC.

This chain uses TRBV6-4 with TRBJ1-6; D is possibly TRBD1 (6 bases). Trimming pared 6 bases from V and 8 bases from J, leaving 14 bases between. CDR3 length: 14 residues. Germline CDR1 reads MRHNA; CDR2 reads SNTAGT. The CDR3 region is CASSPGQGHSPLHF. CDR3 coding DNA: TGTGCCAGCAGCCCAGGTCAGGGGCATTCACCCCTCCACTTT.

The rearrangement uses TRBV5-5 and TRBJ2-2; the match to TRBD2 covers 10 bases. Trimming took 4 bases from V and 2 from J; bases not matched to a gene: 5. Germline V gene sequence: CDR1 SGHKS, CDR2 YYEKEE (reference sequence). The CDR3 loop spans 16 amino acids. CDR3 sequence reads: CASSLLAGTNTGELFF. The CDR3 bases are TGTGCCAGCAGCCTACTAGCGGGGACTAACACCGGGGAGCTGTTTTTT.

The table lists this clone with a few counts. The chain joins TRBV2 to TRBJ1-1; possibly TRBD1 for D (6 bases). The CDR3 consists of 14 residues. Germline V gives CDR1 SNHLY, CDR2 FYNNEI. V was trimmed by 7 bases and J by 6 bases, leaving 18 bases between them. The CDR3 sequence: CASKLPGHSSEAFF. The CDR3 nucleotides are TGTGCCAGCAAGCTCCCGGGACACTCTTCTGAAGCTTTCTTT.

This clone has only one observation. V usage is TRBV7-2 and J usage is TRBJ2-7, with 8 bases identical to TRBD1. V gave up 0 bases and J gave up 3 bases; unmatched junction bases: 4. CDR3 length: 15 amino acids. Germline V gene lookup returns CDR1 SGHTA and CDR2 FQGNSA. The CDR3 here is CASSLASGGLYEQYF. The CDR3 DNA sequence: TGTGCCAGCAGCTTAGCCTCAGGGGGCCTCTACGAGCAGTACTTC.